A selection of T cell receptor beta chains follows, all from one sample in a study of blood T cell repertoires in COVID-19. The method was immunoSEQ multiplex PCR; TCRdb's version includes in-frame clones alone and lacks a portion of them. The sample has some 150,000 clones; roughly 84% are singletons. The sequencing input was peripheral blood. These receptors came from a woman in her forties or fifties in a cohort sampled during active or convalescent COVID-19. Each CDR3 is given with its conserved first and last residue. The D gene is left open where the match is weak. Clone size is given for some rows only: seen once, a few or many times, or a class if the clone is expanded.

>TRBV12-3/TRBV12-4|-|TRBJ2-6|-
CASSASVANVLTF
TGTGCCAGCAGCGCTAGCGTCGCCAACGTCCTGACTTTC
>TRBV30|TRBD1|TRBJ2-5|once
CARGQGASETQYF
TGTGCGAGGGGACAGGGGGCATCTGAGACCCAGTACTTC
>TRBV7-6|-|TRBJ2-3|-
CASSSRPFTDTQYF
TGTGCCAGCAGCTCGAGGCCCTTCACAGATACGCAGTATTTT
>TRBV7-6|TRBD1|TRBJ2-7|-
CASSSNRATGTGEQYF
TGTGCCAGCAGCTCGAATAGAGCCACCGGGACAGGGGAGCAGTACTTC
>TRBV20-1|TRBD2|TRBJ2-3|-
CSATETSGSTDTQYF
TGCAGTGCTACTGAGACTAGCGGTAGCACAGATACGCAGTATTTT
>TRBV6-6|-|TRBJ1-1|-
CATREGRNTEAFF
TGTGCCACCCGGGAAGGGAGGAACACTGAAGCTTTCTTT
>TRBV3-1/TRBV3-2|TRBD1|TRBJ2-2|-
CASSQGRTGGTGELFF
TGTGCCAGCAGCCAAGGTCGGACAGGGGGCACCGGGGAGCTGTTTTTT
>TRBV5-4|-|TRBJ1-6|-
CASRLGGSSYNSPLHF
TGTGCCAGCAGACTCGGGGGGAGCTCCTATAATTCACCCCTCCACTTT
>TRBV19|TRBD1|TRBJ1-2|few
CASSSGQGAFYGYTF
TGTGCCAGTAGTAGTGGACAGGGGGCGTTCTATGGCTACACCTTC
>TRBV5-1|TRBD1|TRBJ1-1|-
CASSAQGAGTEAFF
TGCGCCAGCAGCGCACAGGGGGCTGGCACTGAAGCTTTCTTT
>TRBV30|-|TRBJ1-2|few
CAWIKGQGVYGYTF
TGTGCCTGGATTAAGGGGCAGGGCGTCTATGGCTACACCTTC
>TRBV5-1|-|TRBJ2-3|-
CASSLDGRGKDTQYF
TGCGCCAGCAGCTTGGACGGCAGGGGTAAAGATACGCAGTATTTT
>TRBV7-2|TRBD2|TRBJ2-3|-
CASSPGSGGALGDTQYF
TGTGCCAGCAGCCCAGGCTCCGGGGGGGCCTTGGGAGATACGCAGTATTTT
>TRBV19|-|TRBJ1-1|-
CATLHGGRGNTEAFF
TGTGCCACCCTCCACGGCGGCAGGGGGAACACTGAAGCTTTCTTT
>TRBV6-6|-|TRBJ1-2|-
CASSYGTDGYTF
TGTGCCAGCAGTTACGGTACGGATGGCTACACCTTC
>TRBV19|TRBD1|TRBJ2-7|-
CATTSGTGGSYEQYF
TGTGCCACCACGTCCGGGACAGGGGGATCCTACGAGCAGTACTTC
>TRBV3-1/TRBV3-2|TRBD1|TRBJ1-5|-
CASSQGTGGNQPQHF
TGTGCCAGCAGCCAAGGGACAGGGGGCAATCAGCCCCAGCATTTT
>TRBV21-1|-|TRBJ1-1|-
CASNQRGIDTEAFF
TGTGCCAGCAATCAACGGGGGATCGACACTGAAGCTTTCTTT
>TRBV10-3|-|TRBJ1-6|-
CAITGDGNSPLHF
TGTGCCATCACAGGGGACGGTAATTCACCCCTCCACTTT
>TRBV6-5|-|TRBJ1-6|-
CASASGYDSPLHF
TGTGCCAGCGCCTCAGGGTATGATTCACCCCTCCACTTT
>TRBV6-1|-|TRBJ1-2|-
CASSEAMGASGYTF
TGTGCCAGCAGTGAAGCAATGGGGGCTAGTGGCTACACCTTC
>TRBV4-1|-|TRBJ1-1|-
CASSPRGSLNTEAFF
TGCGCCAGCAGCCCTAGGGGGTCCTTGAACACTGAAGCTTTCTTT
>TRBV18|-|TRBJ1-3|-
CASSPESNTIYF
TGTGCCAGCTCACCAGAGTCGAACACCATATATTTT
>TRBV2|TRBD1|TRBJ2-1|-
CASRTTGGVGVLFF
TGTGCCAGCAGAACGACAGGGGGCGTGGGGGTTCTGTTCTTC
>TRBV2|-|TRBJ1-2|-
CASSDRNYGYTF
TGTGCCAGCAGCGACAGGAACTATGGCTACACCTTC
>TRBV18|-|TRBJ2-1|-
CASSPEQGSSNEQFF
TGTGCCAGCTCACCCGAGCAGGGGAGTTCCAATGAGCAGTTCTTC
>TRBV5-1|TRBD2|TRBJ2-3|-
CASSSGTSVTGDTQYF
TGCGCCAGCAGCTCCGGGACTAGCGTAACGGGAGATACGCAGTATTTT
>TRBV2|TRBD2|TRBJ2-7|few
CASSGILASSYEQYF
TGTGCCAGCAGCGGGATACTAGCGTCCTCCTACGAGCAGTACTTC
>TRBV5-6|-|TRBJ1-5|-
CASSLGGWGRQPQHF
TGTGCCAGCAGCTTGGGGGGCTGGGGCCGTCAGCCCCAGCATTTT
>TRBV15|-|TRBJ1-5|few
CATSSRAGNQPQHF
TGTGCCACCAGCAGCCGAGCGGGTAATCAGCCCCAGCATTTT
>TRBV10-3|-|TRBJ2-1|once
CAISESSNEQFF
TGTGCCATCAGTGAGTCCTCCAATGAGCAGTTCTTC
>TRBV18|-|TRBJ1-1|-
CASSSLNDLAEAFF
TGTGCCAGCTCGAGCCTTAATGACTTAGCGGAAGCTTTCTTT
>TRBV25-1|-|TRBJ1-3|-
CASTPVGLSGNTIYF
TGTGCCAGCACCCCGGTAGGACTCTCTGGAAACACCATATATTTT